This TCR beta chain appears in the sequencing data of a study of blood T cell repertoires in COVID-19. TCRdb's copy holds only in-frame clones and misses some; the assay was immunoSEQ multiplex PCR. The sample lists a few hundred thousand clones; approximately 90% were seen once. This CDR3 comprises 15 residues. After removal of 4 bases from V and 5 bases from J, the junction contained 4 bases not matched to a gene. Germline V CDR1 and CDR2: SGHVS, FNYEAQ. The chain uses TRBV7-6 and TRBJ1-4; 10 bases map to TRBD1. The receptor was isolated from a man aged 25-45 years with acute or convalescent COVID-19. Sequenced input: peripheral blood. The CDR3 protein is CASSSDRGTNEKLFF. For the CDR3, the DNA is TGTGCCAGCAGCTCGGACAGGGGGACCAATGAAAAACTGTTTTTT.